Below, one T cell receptor beta chain is given with its context. This specimen comes from a study of technical replicates of blood from a handful of donors. TCRdb keeps only in-frame clones here, not all; method: immunoSEQ multiplex PCR. The sample lists 75,000 to 100,000 clones, around 96% occurring once. The CDR3 extends over 15 amino acids. Trimming cost V 2 bases and J 6 bases; bases outside gene matches: 9. CDR1 MNHEY and CDR2 SVGAGI come from the germline V gene. The chain links TRBV6-5 to TRBJ1-1; 7 bases align to TRBD1. The receptor comes from a human donor in good health. Sequenced material: T cells isolated from PBMCs. Here the CDR3 reads CASSYNFQGGAEAFF. In DNA form, the CDR3 reads TGTGCCAGCAGTTACAATTTTCAGGGGGGCGCTGAAGCTTTCTTT.